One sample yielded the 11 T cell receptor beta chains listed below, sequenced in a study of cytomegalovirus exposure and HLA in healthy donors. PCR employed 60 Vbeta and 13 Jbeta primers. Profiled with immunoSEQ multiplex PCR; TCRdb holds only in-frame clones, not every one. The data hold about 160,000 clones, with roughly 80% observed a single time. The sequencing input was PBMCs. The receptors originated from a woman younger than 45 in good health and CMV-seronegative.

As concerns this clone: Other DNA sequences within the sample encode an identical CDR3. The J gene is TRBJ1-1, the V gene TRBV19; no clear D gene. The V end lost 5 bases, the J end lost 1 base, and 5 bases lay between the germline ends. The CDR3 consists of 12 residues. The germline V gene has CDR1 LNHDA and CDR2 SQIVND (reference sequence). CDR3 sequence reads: CASSVQNTEAFF. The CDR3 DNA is TGTGCCAGTAGTGTCCAGAACACTGAAGCTTTCTTT.

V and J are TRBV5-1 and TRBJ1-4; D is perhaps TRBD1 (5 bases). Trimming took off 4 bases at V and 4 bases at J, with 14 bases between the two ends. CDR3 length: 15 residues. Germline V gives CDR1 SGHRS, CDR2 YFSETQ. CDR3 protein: CASSLQVGGNEKLFF. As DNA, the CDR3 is TGCGCCAGCAGCCTACAAGTCGGGGGTAATGAAAAACTGTTTTTT.

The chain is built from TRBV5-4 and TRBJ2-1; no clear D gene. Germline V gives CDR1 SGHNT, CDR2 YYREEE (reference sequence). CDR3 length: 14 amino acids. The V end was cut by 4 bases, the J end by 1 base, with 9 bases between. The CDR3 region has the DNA TGTGCCAGCAGCCGCACAAAGTCCTACAATGAGCAGTTCTTC. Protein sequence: CASSRTKSYNEQFF.

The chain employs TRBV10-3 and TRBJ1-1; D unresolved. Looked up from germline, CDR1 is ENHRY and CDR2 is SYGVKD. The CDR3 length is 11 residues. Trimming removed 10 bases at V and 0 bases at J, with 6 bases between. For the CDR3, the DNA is TGTGCCACCTCCCTGAACACTGAAGCTTTCTTT. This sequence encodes CATSLNTEAFF.

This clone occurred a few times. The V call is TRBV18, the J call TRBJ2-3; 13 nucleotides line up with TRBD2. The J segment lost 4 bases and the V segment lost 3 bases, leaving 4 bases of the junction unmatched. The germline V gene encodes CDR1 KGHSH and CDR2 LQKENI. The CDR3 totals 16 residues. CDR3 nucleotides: TGTGCCAGCTCACCCGGGACTAGCGGGGCCTCAGATACGCAGTATTTT. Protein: CASSPGTSGASDTQYF.

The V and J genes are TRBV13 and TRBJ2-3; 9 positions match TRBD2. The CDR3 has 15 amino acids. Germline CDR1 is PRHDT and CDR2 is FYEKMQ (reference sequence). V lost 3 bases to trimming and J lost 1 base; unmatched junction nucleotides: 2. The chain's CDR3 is CASSFWTSGTDTQYF. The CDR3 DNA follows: TGTGCCAGCAGCTTTTGGACTAGCGGCACAGATACGCAGTATTTT.

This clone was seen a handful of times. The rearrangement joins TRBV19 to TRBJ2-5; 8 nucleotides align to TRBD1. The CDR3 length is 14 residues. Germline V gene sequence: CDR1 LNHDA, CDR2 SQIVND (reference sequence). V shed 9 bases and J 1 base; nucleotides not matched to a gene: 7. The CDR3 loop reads CASRRQGAQETQYF. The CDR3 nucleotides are TGTGCCAGCCGGCGGCAGGGGGCCCAAGAGACCCAGTACTTC.

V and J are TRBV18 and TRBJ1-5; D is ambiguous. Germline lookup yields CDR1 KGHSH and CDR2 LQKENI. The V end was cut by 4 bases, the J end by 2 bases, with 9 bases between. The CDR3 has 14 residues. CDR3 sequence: CASSLAEGNQPQHF. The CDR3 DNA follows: TGTGCCAGCTCACTTGCCGAGGGCAATCAGCCCCAGCATTTT.

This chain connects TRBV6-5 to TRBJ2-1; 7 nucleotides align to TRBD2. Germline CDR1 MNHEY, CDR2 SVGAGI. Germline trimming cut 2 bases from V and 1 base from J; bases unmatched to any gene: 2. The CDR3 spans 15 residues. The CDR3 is CASSYQRGSYNEQFF. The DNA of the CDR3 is TGTGCCAGCAGTTACCAGCGGGGTTCCTACAATGAGCAGTTCTTC.

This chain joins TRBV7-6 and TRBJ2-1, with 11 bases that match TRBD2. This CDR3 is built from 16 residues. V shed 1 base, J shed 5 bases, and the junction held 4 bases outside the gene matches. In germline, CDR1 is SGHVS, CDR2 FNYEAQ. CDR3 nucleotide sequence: TGTGCCAGCAGCTTAGTTTTAGCGGGGGGGCACAATGAGCAGTTCTTC. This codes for CASSLVLAGGHNEQFF.

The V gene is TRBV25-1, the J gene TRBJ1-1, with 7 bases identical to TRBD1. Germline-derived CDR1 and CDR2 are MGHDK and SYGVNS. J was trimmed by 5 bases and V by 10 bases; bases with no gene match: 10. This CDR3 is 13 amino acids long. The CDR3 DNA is TGTGCCACCGAGAGGGACAGCGGGACTGAAGCTTTCTTT. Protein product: CATERDSGTEAFF.